These 19 T cell receptor beta chains came from one sample sequenced in a study of low-dose radiotherapy and immunotherapy resistance in tumors. TRAV- and TRBV-specific primers primed first-strand cDNA, covering alpha and beta chains. Using a constant-region primer together with a V-primer adapter, TCRs were subjected to approximately 20 PCR cycles of amplification. MiXCR, run by TCRdb on the reads, gives a single entry per CDR3 protein. This repertoire shows under 35,000 distinct CDR3 sequences, about 49% found once; its top ten account for around 6%. Time point reported: after trial treatment. The sample's treatment: LDRT plus nivolumab, ipilimumab, low-dose cyclophosphamide and aspirin (RACIN trial). This specimen consisted of PBMCs, obtained after low-dose radiotherapy plus immunotherapy. These TCRs come from a male donor with gallbladder cancer.

The table lists this clonotype with many counts. The chain has TRBV3-1 and TRBJ1-5; D ambiguous. This CDR3 comprises 12 residues. Germline CDR1 and CDR2: LGHDT and YNNKEL (reference sequence). Trimming stripped 9 bases from V and 1 base from J, with 7 bases between. CDR3 protein: CASGESNQPQHF. CDR3 DNA sequence: TGTGCCAGTGGGGAAAGCAATCAGCCCCAGCATTTT.

A note on this clonotype: The junction departs from germline at one end; a sequencing error may be responsible. This sequence joins TRBV7-7 and TRBJ2-1, with 7 bases fitting TRBD2. CDR1 is SSHAT and CDR2 is FNYEAQ in the germline V gene (reference sequence). This CDR3 is 14 amino acids long. The DNA for the CDR3 is TGTGCTAGCAGCTTAGCTAGCGGCAACAATGAGCAGTTCTTC. Encoded protein: CASSLASGNNEQFF.

This CDR3 reads CASSLWGNEQFF. In DNA, the CDR3 is TGTGCCAGCAGTTTGTGGGGCAATGAGCAGTTCTTC. J is TRBJ2-1 and V is TRBV28; no firm D call. The germline V gene encodes CDR1 MDHEN and CDR2 SYDVKM. The CDR3 is 12 amino acids. V shed 3 bases and J shed 6 bases, with 6 bases lying between them.

This clonotype was counted ten times or more. The genes are TRBV5-1 and TRBJ2-7, with D possibly matching TRBD1 (6 bases). The CDR3 loop spans 13 amino acids. The ends were cut back, 2 bases at V and 1 base at J, with 7 bases in the middle. From germline, CDR1 is SGHRS and CDR2 YFSETQ. CDR3 residues: CASSFGTSYEQYF. The CDR3, as DNA: TGCGCCAGCAGCTTTGGGACATCCTACGAGCAGTACTTC.

To note about this clonotype: A far larger clone is only one base removed, so a read error is likely. The chain recombines TRBV6-2 or TRBV6-3 with TRBJ2-3; weak D call: TRBD1 (6 bases). The CDR3 covers 17 residues. V was shortened by 5 bases and J by 0 bases, with 18 bases between the two germline ends. Looked up from germline, CDR1 is MNHEY and CDR2 is SVGEGT. CDR3 coding DNA: TGTGCCAGCAGTGAGTCGTCAGGGGTTTCTAGCACAGATACGCAGTATTTT. This sequence encodes CASSESSGVSSTDTQYF.

The CDR3 DNA reads as TGTGCCAGCAGCTTACTAGCGGGAGGGCCGTCCGAGCAGTACTTC. It translates to CASSLLAGGPSEQYF. The rearrangement uses TRBV7-2 and TRBJ2-7; 12 bases are a match to TRBD2. V lost 2 bases, J lost 6 bases, and 5 bases stayed unmatched. The CDR3 is 15 residues long. Germline V gene sequence: CDR1 SGHTA, CDR2 FQGNSA.

This clonotype was seen repeatedly, ten times or more. The chain recombines TRBV9 with TRBJ1-6; a weak D match, TRBD1 (5 bases). Trimming shortened V by 5 bases and J by 8 bases, and 17 bases separated the two germline ends. The CDR3 has 15 residues. CDR1 is SGDLS and CDR2 is YYNGEE in the germline V gene. The CDR3 is CASSASGGTDSPLHF. As DNA, the CDR3 is TGTGCCAGCAGTGCCAGTGGGGGAACGGATTCACCCCTCCACTTT. Full variable domain (missing parts from reference TRBV9 and TRBJ1-6): DSGVTQTPKHLITATGQRVTLRCSPRSGDLSVYWYQQSLDQGLQFLIQYYNGEERAKGNILERFSAQQFPDLHSELNLSSLELGDSALYFCASSASGGTDSPLHFGNGTRLTVT.

The chain joins TRBV4-3 to TRBJ1-2; D unclear. V lost 0 bases, J lost 3 bases, and 8 bases lay in between. CDR3 size: 14 residues. Germline CDR1 LGHNA, CDR2 YSLEER. CDR3 nucleotide sequence: TGCGCCAGCAGCCAAGACAGGACTCACTATGGCTACACCTTC. As protein: CASSQDRTHYGYTF.

This chain connects TRBV7-8 to TRBJ2-3; 7 bases align to TRBD2. Per germline, CDR1 SGHVS and CDR2 FQNEAQ. V shed 3 bases and J 5 bases; nucleotides not matched to a gene: 14. This CDR3 has 17 residues. The CDR3 nucleotides read TGTGCCAGCAGCTTCATCCCGCGGGAGCAAGGTGGAGATACGCAGTATTTT. It encodes CASSFIPREQGGDTQYF.

This clonotype was counted many times. The V and J genes are TRBV19 and TRBJ2-5; TRBD1 aligns across 8 bases. This CDR3 is 15 amino acids long. Germline V gene sequence: CDR1 LNHDA, CDR2 SQIVND (reference sequence). Losses at the gene ends were 5 bases for V and 4 bases for J; bases not matched to a gene: 9. DNA for the CDR3: TGTGCCAGTAGTGCGGCAGGGGGCTCGGGAGAGACCCAGTACTTC. As protein: CASSAAGGSGETQYF. Full variable domain (rest looked up from reference TRBV19 and TRBJ2-5): DGGITQSPKYLFRKEGQNVTLSCEQNLNHDAMYWYRQDPGQGLRLIYYSQIVNDFQKGDIAEGYSVSREKKESFPLTVTSAQKNPTAFYLCASSAAGGSGETQYFGPGTRLLVL.

This clonotype was seen more than once but under ten times. The chain is built from TRBV6-2 or TRBV6-3 and TRBJ1-1, with D unresolved. The ends were cut back, 1 base at V and 8 bases at J, with 8 bases in the middle. This CDR3 is 12 amino acids long. Germline CDR1 is MNHEY and CDR2 is SVGEGT. The CDR3 DNA reads as TGTGCCAGCAGTTACTTTGGCTCAGAAGCTTTCTTT. Residues: CASSYFGSEAFF.

The chain combines TRBV29-1 with TRBJ2-1; maybe TRBD1 (6 bases). V lost 3 bases to trimming and J lost 0 bases, with 12 bases between them. The germline V gene encodes CDR1 SQVTM and CDR2 ANQGSEA. The CDR3 sequence is 15 residues long. The DNA of the CDR3 is TGCAGCGTTGATCGGGTGGGGGCCTCCTACAATGAGCAGTTCTTC. Translated: CSVDRVGASYNEQFF.

This clonotype showed up just once. The rearrangement links TRBV20-1 to TRBJ2-6; D not certain. The CDR3 runs to 14 residues. Germline-derived CDR1 and CDR2 are DFQATT and SNEGSKA (reference sequence). V was trimmed by 6 bases and J by 1 base, leaving 10 bases between them. CDR3 protein: CSATGSSGANVLTF. CDR3 sequence (DNA): TGCAGTGCAACCGGTTCTTCTGGGGCCAACGTCCTGACTTTC.

This chain joins TRBV20-1 and TRBJ1-2, with D uncertain. Trimming shortened V by 6 bases and J by 3 bases, and 17 bases separated the two germline ends. The CDR3 sequence is 14 residues long. The germline gives CDR1 DFQATT, CDR2 SNEGSKA (reference sequence). Here the CDR3 reads CSAVAPISHYGYTF. CDR3 nucleotide sequence: TGCAGTGCCGTAGCCCCGATCTCACACTATGGCTACACCTTC.

This clonotype was found many times. CDR3 protein: CASMNNVRDSPYEQYF. CDR3 DNA sequence: TGTGCCAGCATGAACAACGTGCGGGACAGCCCCTACGAGCAGTACTTC. This sequence joins TRBV2 and TRBJ2-7; the D gene is possibly TRBD1 (7 bases). V lost 7 bases, J lost 2 bases, and 21 bases lay in between. CDR3 length: 16 amino acids. Germline CDR1 is SNHLY and CDR2 is FYNNEI.

The V and J genes are TRBV7-2 and TRBJ1-3; a weak D match, TRBD1 (5 bases). The ends were cut back, 3 bases at V and 1 base at J, with 16 bases in the middle. Germline CDR1 and CDR2: SGHTA and FQGNSA. This CDR3 is built from 17 residues. This CDR3 is CASSLGPAGASGNTIYF. The CDR3 DNA reads as TGTGCCAGCAGCTTGGGGCCGGCCGGAGCGTCTGGAAACACCATATATTTT.

The chain carries TRBV6-2 or TRBV6-3 and TRBJ2-7; D gene ambiguous. The V gene lost 7 bases and the J gene lost 4 bases, with 11 bases spanning the gap. Germline V gives CDR1 MNHEY, CDR2 SVGEGT. There are 12 residues in the CDR3. DNA of the CDR3: TGTGCCAGCAAGGCCCAGGCGTACGAGCAGTACTTC. It specifies CASKAQAYEQYF.

This clonotype was seen at least ten times. The rearrangement joins TRBV29-1 to TRBJ1-2; D call uncertain. Germline CDR1 reads SQVTM; CDR2 reads ANQGSEA. The CDR3 runs to 12 residues. V was shortened by 4 bases and J by 0 bases, with 6 bases between the two germline ends. For the CDR3, the DNA is TGCAGCGTTGCTCAGACTAACTATGGCTACACCTTC. Encoded protein: CSVAQTNYGYTF.

V is TRBV29-1 and J is TRBJ2-3; 8 bases line up with TRBD1. V shed 4 bases and J 0 bases; nucleotides not matched to a gene: 6. Germline-derived CDR1 and CDR2 are SQVTM and ANQGSEA. This CDR3 comprises 15 residues. This chain's CDR3 is CSVVDRDSSTDTQYF. CDR3 sequence (DNA): TGCAGCGTTGTGGACAGGGACTCTAGCACAGATACGCAGTATTTT.